Each of the 7 T cell receptor beta chains below was sequenced from the same sample in a study of tumor-infiltrating lymphocytes in localized non-small cell lung cancer. Generated by immunoSEQ multiplex PCR, the TCRdb table keeps only in-frame clones and is missing some. The top ten hold roughly 3.5% of the sample, which has about 22,000 clones, 80% seen once. Sequencing used lung tumor tissue. Every receptor here comes from a human donor with non-small cell lung cancer.

This clone was counted between two and nine times. This chain connects TRBV11-2 to TRBJ1-4; tentative D call: TRBD1 (5 bases). The CDR3 runs 14 residues. Per the germline V gene, CDR1 is SGHAT and CDR2 is FQNNGV. V gave up 6 bases and J gave up 5 bases, with 13 bases separating them. The CDR3 loop is CASSRGTVNEKLFF. The CDR3 nucleotides read TGTGCCAGCAGTAGGGGAACGGTCAATGAAAAACTGTTTTTT.

The V call is TRBV27, the J call TRBJ1-1; D may be TRBD1 (5 bases). The V gene lost 8 bases and the J gene lost 0 bases, with 7 bases spanning the gap. This CDR3 contains 12 residues. The germline V gene encodes CDR1 MNHEY and CDR2 SMNVEV (reference sequence). CDR3 amino acids: CASGTLNTEAFF. In DNA, the CDR3 is TGTGCCAGCGGGACCCTGAACACTGAAGCTTTCTTT.

CDR3 sequence (DNA): TGTGCCAGCAGCTTACTATACAATGAGCAGTTCTTC. Translated: CASSLLYNEQFF. V and J are TRBV11-2 and TRBJ2-1; no clear D. The CDR3 covers 12 residues. The ends were cut back, 2 bases at V and 4 bases at J, with 3 bases in the middle. From germline, CDR1 is SGHAT and CDR2 FQNNGV.

This chain connects TRBV7-2 to TRBJ2-3; the match to TRBD2 covers 8 bases. V lost 5 bases, J lost 4 bases, and 8 bases stayed unmatched. The V gene's germline CDR1 is SGHTA and CDR2 FQGNSA. CDR3 length: 15 amino acids. Written as DNA, the CDR3 is TGTGCCAGCAGCCTAAGCGGGAGCGGAGCAGATACGCAGTATTTT. Its translation is CASSLSGSGADTQYF.

The chain has TRBV4-3 and TRBJ1-1, with 7 nucleotides matching TRBD1. CDR1 and CDR2 (germline): LGHNA, YSLEER. The CDR3 extends over 15 amino acids. After removal of 0 bases from V and 6 bases from J, the junction contained 7 bases not matched to a gene. CDR3 residues: CASSQDTRGDAEAFF. In DNA, the CDR3 is TGCGCCAGCAGCCAAGATACCAGGGGGGACGCTGAAGCTTTCTTT.

The chain couples TRBV6-1 to TRBJ1-5, with no clear D. The V gene lost 1 base and the J gene lost 5 bases, with 12 bases spanning the gap. The CDR3 runs to 15 residues. Per the germline V gene, CDR1 is MNHNS and CDR2 is SASEGT. As DNA, the CDR3 is TGTGCCAGCAGTGAAGACCTTAGCTCTTATCAGCCCCAGCATTTT. Its protein product is CASSEDLSSYQPQHF.

The chain uses TRBV14 and TRBJ1-1, with D unresolved. CDR1 SGHDN and CDR2 FVKESK come from the germline V gene. The CDR3 loop spans 13 amino acids. Trimming left V 0 bases short and J 1 base short, with 3 bases between. The CDR3 nucleotides read TGTGCCAGCAGCCAAGACAGGAACACTGAAGCTTTCTTT. Translating gives CASSQDRNTEAFF.